This T cell receptor (beta chain) appears in the sequencing data of a study of blood T cell repertoires in COVID-19. Study details: COVID-19 samples, acute and convalescent, were from the United States, Italy and Spain. Nucleic acid was either cDNA or gDNA, and it came from T cells, B-cell-depleted T cells, or PBMCs.

CDR1 is MDHEN and CDR2 is SYDVKM in the germline V gene. The V segment lost 5 bases and the J segment 4 bases; nucleotides outside the gene matches: 8. The CDR3 length is 15 residues. Libraries were prepared by immunoSEQ multiplex PCR; TCRdb keeps only in-frame clonotypes and omits some of them. The repertoire has approximately 150,000 clones, around 88% of them found once; the top ten carry less than 6.5%. The rearrangement links TRBV28 to TRBJ2-1, with 7 bases that match TRBD1. The sequence was obtained from a human donor in a cohort sampled during active COVID-19. What was sequenced was peripheral blood. CDR3 sequence (DNA): TGTGCCAGCAGTGATGGAACAGGGGCGTACAATGAGCAGTTCTTC. This sequence encodes CASSDGTGAYNEQFF.